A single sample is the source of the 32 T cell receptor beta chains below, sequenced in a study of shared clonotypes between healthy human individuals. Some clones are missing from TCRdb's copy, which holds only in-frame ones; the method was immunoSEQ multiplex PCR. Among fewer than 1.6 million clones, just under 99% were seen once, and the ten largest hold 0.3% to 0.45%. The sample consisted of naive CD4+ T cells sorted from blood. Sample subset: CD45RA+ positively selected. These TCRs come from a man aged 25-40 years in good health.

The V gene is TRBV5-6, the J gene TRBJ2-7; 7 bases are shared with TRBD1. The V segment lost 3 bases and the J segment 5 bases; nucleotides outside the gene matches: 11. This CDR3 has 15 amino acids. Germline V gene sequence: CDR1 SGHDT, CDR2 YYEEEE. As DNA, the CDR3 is TGTGCCAGCAGCTCTCCGGGACAGAGTCGTCACGAGCAGTACTTC. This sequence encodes CASSSPGQSRHEQYF.

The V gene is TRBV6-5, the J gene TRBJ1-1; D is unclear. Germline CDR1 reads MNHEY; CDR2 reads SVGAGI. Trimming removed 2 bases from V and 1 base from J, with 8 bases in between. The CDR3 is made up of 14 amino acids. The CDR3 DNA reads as TGTGCCAGCAGTTACGCCGCGGGGAACACTGAAGCTTTCTTT. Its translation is CASSYAAGNTEAFF.

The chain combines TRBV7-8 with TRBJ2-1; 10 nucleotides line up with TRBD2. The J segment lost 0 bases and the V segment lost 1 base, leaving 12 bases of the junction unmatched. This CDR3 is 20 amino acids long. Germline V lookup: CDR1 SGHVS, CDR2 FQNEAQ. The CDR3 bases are TGTGCCAGCAGCTTAGGCGGGCTAGCGGGAGCCCCCGGCTCCTACAATGAGCAGTTCTTC. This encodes CASSLGGLAGAPGSYNEQFF.

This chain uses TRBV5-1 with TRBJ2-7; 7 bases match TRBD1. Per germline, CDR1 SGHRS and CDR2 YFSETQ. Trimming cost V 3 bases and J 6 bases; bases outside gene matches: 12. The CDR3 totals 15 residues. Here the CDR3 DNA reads TGCGCCAGCAGCTCACTCTTGACAGGGAAGGTCGAGCAGTACTTC. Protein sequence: CASSSLLTGKVEQYF.

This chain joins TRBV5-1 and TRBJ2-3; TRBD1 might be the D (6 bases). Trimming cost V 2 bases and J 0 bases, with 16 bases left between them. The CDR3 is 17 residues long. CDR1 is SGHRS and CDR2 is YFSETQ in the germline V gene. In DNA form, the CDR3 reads TGCGCCAGCAGCTTACAGGGAACTTGGGCTAGCACAGATACGCAGTATTTT. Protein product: CASSLQGTWASTDTQYF.

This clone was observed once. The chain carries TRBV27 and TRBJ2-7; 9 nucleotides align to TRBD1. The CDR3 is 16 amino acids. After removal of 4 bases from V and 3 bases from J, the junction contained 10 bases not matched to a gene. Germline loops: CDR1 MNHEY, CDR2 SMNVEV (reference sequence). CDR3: CASSSRDRVRGYEQYF. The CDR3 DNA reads TGTGCCAGCAGTTCCCGGGACAGGGTTCGGGGCTACGAGCAGTACTTC.

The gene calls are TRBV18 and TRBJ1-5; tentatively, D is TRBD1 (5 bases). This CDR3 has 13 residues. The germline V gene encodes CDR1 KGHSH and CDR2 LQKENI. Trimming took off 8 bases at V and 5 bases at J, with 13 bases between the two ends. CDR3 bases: TGTGCCAGCACATGGGGGGTCGATCAGCCCCAGCATTTT. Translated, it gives CASTWGVDQPQHF.

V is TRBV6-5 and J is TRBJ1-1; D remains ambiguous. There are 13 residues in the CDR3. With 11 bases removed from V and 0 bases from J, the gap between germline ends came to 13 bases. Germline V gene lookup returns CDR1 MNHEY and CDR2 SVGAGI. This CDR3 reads CAATGHMNTEAFF. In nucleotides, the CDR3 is TGTGCCGCGACCGGGCATATGAACACTGAAGCTTTCTTT.

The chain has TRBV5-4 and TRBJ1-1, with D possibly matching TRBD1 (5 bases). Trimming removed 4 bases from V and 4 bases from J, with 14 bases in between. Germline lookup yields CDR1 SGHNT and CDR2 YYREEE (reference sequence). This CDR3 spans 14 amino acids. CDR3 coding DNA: TGTGCCAGCAGCCCGGGGCAGACTCTCACTGAAGCTTTCTTT. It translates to CASSPGQTLTEAFF.

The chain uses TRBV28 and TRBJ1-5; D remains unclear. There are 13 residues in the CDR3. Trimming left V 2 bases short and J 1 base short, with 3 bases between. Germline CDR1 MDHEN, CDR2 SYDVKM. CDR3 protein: CASSLASNQPQHF. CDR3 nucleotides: TGTGCCAGCAGTTTAGCGAGCAATCAGCCCCAGCATTTT.

CDR3 protein: CASSFGLSTDTQYF. The DNA of the CDR3 is TGTGCCAGCAGCTTTGGACTAAGCACAGATACGCAGTATTTT. The V call is TRBV11-3, the J call TRBJ2-3; the D gene is possibly TRBD2 (6 bases). CDR3 length equals 14 residues. V lost 3 bases and J 0 bases, leaving 7 bases between the germline ends. The V gene's germline CDR1 is SGHNT and CDR2 YENEEA.

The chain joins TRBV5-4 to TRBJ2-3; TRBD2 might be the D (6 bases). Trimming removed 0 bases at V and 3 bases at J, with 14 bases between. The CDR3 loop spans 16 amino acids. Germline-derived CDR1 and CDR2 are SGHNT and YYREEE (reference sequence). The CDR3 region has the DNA TGTGCCAGCAGCTTGGCCGGAGGGTTGGGAACAGATACGCAGTATTTT. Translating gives CASSLAGGLGTDTQYF.

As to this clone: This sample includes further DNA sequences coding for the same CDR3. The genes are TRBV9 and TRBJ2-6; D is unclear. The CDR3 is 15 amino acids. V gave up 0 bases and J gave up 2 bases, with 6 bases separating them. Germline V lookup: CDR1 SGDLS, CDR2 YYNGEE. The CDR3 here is CASSVGGAGANVLTF. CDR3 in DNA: TGTGCCAGCAGCGTAGGCGGAGCTGGGGCCAACGTCCTGACTTTC.

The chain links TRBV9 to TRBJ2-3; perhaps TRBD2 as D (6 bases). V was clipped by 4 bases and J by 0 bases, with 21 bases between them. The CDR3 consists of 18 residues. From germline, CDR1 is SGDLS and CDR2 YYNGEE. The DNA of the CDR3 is TGTGCCAGCAGCTCGCGGGACTCGTGGGGAACTAGCACAGATACGCAGTATTTT. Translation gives CASSSRDSWGTSTDTQYF.

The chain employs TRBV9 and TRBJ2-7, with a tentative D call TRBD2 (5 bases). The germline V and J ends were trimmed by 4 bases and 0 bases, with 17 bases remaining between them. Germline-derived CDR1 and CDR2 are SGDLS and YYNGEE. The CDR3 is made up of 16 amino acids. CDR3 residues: CASSIAPDFSSYEQYF. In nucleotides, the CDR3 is TGTGCCAGCAGCATCGCGCCGGACTTCAGCTCCTACGAGCAGTACTTC.

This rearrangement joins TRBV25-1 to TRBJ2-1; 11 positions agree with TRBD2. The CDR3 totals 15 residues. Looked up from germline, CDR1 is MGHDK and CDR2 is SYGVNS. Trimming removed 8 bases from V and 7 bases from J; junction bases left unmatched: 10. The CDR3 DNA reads TGTGCCAGCGCCGGGACTAGCGGTCGATCTAATGAGCAGTTCTTC. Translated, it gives CASAGTSGRSNEQFF.

Here the CDR3 DNA reads TGTGCCAGCAGTTCCGCAGGGGCTCGTAAAAGCTACACCTTC. It codes for CASSSAGARKSYTF. This rearrangement joins TRBV6-5 to TRBJ1-2; TRBD1 might be the D (6 bases). The ends were cut back, 4 bases at V and 9 bases at J, with 18 bases in the middle. Germline loops: CDR1 MNHEY, CDR2 SVGAGI. The CDR3 runs 14 residues.

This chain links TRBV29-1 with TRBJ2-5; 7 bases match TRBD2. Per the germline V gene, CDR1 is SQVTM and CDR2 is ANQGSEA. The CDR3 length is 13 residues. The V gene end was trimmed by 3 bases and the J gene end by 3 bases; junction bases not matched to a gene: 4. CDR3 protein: CSVDQAGEETQYF. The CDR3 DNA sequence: TGCAGCGTTGATCAGGCGGGGGAAGAGACCCAGTACTTC.

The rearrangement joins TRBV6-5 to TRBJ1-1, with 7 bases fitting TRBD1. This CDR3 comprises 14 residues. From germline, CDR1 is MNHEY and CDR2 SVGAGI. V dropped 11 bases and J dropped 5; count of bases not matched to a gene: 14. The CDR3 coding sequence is TGTGCCGCCAGGGGGGGCTGGGCGGGGACTGAAGCTTTCTTT. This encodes CAARGGWAGTEAFF.

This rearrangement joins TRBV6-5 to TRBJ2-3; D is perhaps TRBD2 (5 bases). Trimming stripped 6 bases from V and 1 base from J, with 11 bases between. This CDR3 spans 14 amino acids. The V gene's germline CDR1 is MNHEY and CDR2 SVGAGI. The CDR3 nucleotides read TGTGCCAGCAGGCCCGGAGCGGGCACAGATACGCAGTATTTT. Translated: CASRPGAGTDTQYF.

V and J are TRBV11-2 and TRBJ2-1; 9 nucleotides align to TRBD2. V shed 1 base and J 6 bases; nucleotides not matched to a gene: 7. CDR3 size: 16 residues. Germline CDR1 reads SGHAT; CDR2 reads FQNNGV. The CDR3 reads CASSLGSSGRLNEQFF. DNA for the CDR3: TGTGCCAGCAGCTTAGGGTCCAGCGGGAGGCTCAATGAGCAGTTCTTC.

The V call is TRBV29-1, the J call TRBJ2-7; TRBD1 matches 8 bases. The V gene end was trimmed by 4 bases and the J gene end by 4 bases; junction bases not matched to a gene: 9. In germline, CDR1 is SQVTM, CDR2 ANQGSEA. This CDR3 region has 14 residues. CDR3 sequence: CSVARTGQGYEQYF. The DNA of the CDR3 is TGCAGCGTTGCTCGGACAGGGCAGGGGTACGAGCAGTACTTC.

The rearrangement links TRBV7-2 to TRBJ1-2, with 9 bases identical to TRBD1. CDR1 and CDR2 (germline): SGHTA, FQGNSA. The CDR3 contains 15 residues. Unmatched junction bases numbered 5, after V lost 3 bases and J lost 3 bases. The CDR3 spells CASSFRTGEDYGYTF. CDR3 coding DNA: TGTGCCAGCAGCTTCCGGACAGGGGAGGACTATGGCTACACCTTC.

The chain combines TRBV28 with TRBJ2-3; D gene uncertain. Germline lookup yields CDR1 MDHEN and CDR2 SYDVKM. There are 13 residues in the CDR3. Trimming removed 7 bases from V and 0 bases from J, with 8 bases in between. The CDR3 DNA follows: TGTGCCAGCATAGAGTCTAGCACAGATACGCAGTATTTT. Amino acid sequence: CASIESSTDTQYF.

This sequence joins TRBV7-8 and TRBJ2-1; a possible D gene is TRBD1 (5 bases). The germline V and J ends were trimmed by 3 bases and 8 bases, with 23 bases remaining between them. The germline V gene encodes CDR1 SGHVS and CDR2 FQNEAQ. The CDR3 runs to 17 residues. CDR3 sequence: CASSFPETPSGRDEQFF. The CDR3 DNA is TGTGCCAGCAGCTTCCCCGAGACACCCTCAGGGCGCGATGAGCAGTTCTTC.

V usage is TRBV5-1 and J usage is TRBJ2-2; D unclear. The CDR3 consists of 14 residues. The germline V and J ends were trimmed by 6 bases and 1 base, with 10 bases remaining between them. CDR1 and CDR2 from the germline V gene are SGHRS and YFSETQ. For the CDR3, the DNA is TGCGCCAGCATAGGGATAGGGAACACCGGGGAGCTGTTTTTT. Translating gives CASIGIGNTGELFF.

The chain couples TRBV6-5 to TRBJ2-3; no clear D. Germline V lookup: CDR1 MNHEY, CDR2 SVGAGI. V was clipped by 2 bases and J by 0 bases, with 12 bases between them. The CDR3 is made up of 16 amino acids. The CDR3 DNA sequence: TGTGCCAGCAGTTACAGATCAGAGTCTAGCACAGATACGCAGTATTTT. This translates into CASSYRSESSTDTQYF.

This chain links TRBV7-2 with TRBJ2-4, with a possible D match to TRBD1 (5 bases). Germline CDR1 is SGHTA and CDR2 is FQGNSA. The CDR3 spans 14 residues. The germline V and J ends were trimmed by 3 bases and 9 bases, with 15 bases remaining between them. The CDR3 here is CASSFGHSKVIQYF. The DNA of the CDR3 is TGTGCCAGCAGCTTCGGACACTCCAAGGTCATTCAGTACTTC.

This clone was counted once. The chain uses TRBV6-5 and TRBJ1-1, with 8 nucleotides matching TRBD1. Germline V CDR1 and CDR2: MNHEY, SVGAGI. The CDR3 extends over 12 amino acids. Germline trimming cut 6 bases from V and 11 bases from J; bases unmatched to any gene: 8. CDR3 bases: TGTGCCAGCAGCCTCAGGGGGCGCGGGGCTTTCTTT. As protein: CASSLRGRGAFF.

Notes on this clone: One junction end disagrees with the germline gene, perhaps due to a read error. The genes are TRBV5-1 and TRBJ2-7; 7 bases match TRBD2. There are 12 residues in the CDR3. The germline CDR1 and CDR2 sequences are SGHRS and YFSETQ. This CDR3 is CASSLLADNWDF. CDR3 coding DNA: TGCGCCAGCAGCTTGCTAGCGGATAACTGGGACTTC.

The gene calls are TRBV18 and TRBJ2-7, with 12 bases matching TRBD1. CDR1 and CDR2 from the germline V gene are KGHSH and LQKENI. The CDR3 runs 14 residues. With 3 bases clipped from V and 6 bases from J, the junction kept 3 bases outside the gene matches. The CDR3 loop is CASSPGTGGLEQYF. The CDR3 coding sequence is TGTGCCAGCTCACCCGGGACAGGGGGCCTCGAGCAGTACTTC. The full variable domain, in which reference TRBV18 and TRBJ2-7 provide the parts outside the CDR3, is NAGVMQNPRHLVRRRGQEARLRCSPMKGHSHVYWYRQLPEEGLKFMVYLQKENIIDESGMPKERFSAEFPKEGPSILRIQQVVRGDSAAYFCASSPGTGGLEQYFGPGTRLTVT.

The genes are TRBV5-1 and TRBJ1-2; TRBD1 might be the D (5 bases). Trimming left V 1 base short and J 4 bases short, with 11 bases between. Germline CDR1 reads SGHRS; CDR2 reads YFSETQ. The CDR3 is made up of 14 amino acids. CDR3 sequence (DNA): TGCGCCAGCAGCTTGTCATCAGGGCCCTATGGCTACACCTTC. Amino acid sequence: CASSLSSGPYGYTF.